These 16 T cell receptor beta chains share one sample of origin, sequenced in a study of regulatory T cells in long-lasting Graves disease. Both iRepertoire HTBI primers and Arm-PCR of CDR3 regions were used to build the TCR beta libraries. Each CDR3 protein is one row after TCRdb ran MiXCR on the multiplex PCR reads. The sample carries fewer than 600,000 distinct CDR3 sequences, 22% recorded once. The time point is: persistent/refractory GD, antithyroid drugs over 5 years with positive TRAb. Extracted RNA from PBMCs served as the source of the TCR library. The specimen was peripheral blood mononuclear cells (PBMCs), collected when the disease was refractory, from a patient treated with antithyroid drugs. The receptors originated from a female donor with Graves disease.

In this sample, this clonotype turned up a few times. The chain joins TRBV6-1 to TRBJ1-2; D is ambiguous. CDR1 is MNHNS, CDR2 SASEGT, per germline. The V end lost 6 bases, the J end lost 8 bases, and 22 bases lay between the germline ends. The CDR3 sequence is 15 residues long. CDR3 residues: CASSRSLREGTGYTF. CDR3 nucleotide sequence: TGTGCCAGCAGCCGCTCGTTAAGGGAAGGTACGGGCTACACCTTC.

The chain uses TRBV7-8 and TRBJ1-2, with D hard to call. The germline gives CDR1 SGHVS, CDR2 FQNEAQ. The CDR3 loop spans 12 amino acids. V lost 5 bases and J 6 bases, leaving 10 bases between the germline ends. The CDR3 protein is CASSRGQDGYTF. CDR3 in DNA: TGTGCCAGCAGCCGAGGCCAGGATGGCTACACCTTC. Using reference TRBV7-8 and TRBJ1-2 for the parts outside the CDR3, the full variable domain is GAGVSQSPRYKVAKRGQDVALRCDPISGHVSLFWYQQALGQGPEFLTYFQNEAQLDKSGLPSDRFFAERPEGSVSTLKIQRTQQEDSAVYLCASSRGQDGYTFGSGTRLTVV.

This sequence joins TRBV19 and TRBJ1-1; unclear D gene. This CDR3 has 15 residues. Germline V gene data show CDR1 as LNHDA and CDR2 as SQIVND (reference sequence). Trimming took 5 bases from V and 0 from J, leaving 13 bases between them. The CDR3 region is CASSPRQDMNTEAFF. The CDR3 nucleotides read TGTGCCAGTAGTCCGAGGCAGGATATGAACACTGAAGCTTTCTTT.

This clonotype was observed many times. This sequence joins TRBV12-3 or TRBV12-4 and TRBJ2-7; 11 bases map to TRBD2. V gave up 6 bases and J gave up 3 bases; unmatched junction bases: 4. This CDR3 spans 14 amino acids. The CDR3 DNA reads as TGTGCCAGCAGACTAGCGGGGGAAAGCTACGAGCAGTACTTC. This codes for CASRLAGESYEQYF.

The chain carries TRBV3-1 and TRBJ1-5; D remains unclear. V lost 4 bases and J 4 bases, leaving 11 bases between the germline ends. The CDR3 contains 14 residues. Looked up from germline, CDR1 is LGHDT and CDR2 is YNNKEL (reference sequence). CDR3 loop: CASSPPGGNQPQHF. The DNA of the CDR3 is TGTGCCAGCAGCCCCCCCGGAGGGAATCAGCCCCAGCATTTT.

This clonotype was counted at least ten times. The V gene is TRBV12-3 or TRBV12-4, the J gene TRBJ2-7, with 10 nucleotides matching TRBD2. V lost 6 bases to trimming and J lost 1 base; unmatched junction nucleotides: 12. This CDR3 contains 17 residues. CDR3 nucleotides: TGTGCCAGCAGCCAATATGGACTAGCGGAGGGATCCTACGAGCAGTACTTC. This encodes CASSQYGLAEGSYEQYF.

This clonotype was recorded at least ten times. The chain carries TRBV11-2 and TRBJ1-2; 8 bases align to TRBD1. This CDR3 has 15 amino acids. CDR1 and CDR2 from the germline V gene are SGHAT and FQNNGV. Trimming at V came to 5 bases and at J to 3 bases, leaving 8 bases not matched to a gene. Here the CDR3 reads CASSIGQGPYYGYTF. The DNA of the CDR3 is TGTGCCAGCAGCATCGGACAGGGACCCTACTATGGCTACACCTTC.

This clonotype showed up just a few times. The V gene is TRBV20-1, the J gene TRBJ2-3, with D unclear. This CDR3 contains 13 residues. Deletions cut 6 bases from V and 1 base from J, with 11 bases between. CDR1 and CDR2 (germline): DFQATT, SNEGSKA (reference sequence). CDR3 loop: CSASGPGTDTQYF. Written as DNA, the CDR3 is TGCAGTGCCTCCGGCCCGGGCACAGATACGCAGTATTTT.

This clonotype is a singleton in its sample. The V and J genes are TRBV19 and TRBJ1-5; D is perhaps TRBD1 (5 bases). V lost 7 bases, J lost 6 bases, and 19 bases lay in between. The germline V gene has CDR1 LNHDA and CDR2 SQIVND (reference sequence). The CDR3 totals 15 residues. The CDR3 loop reads CASTPLSGSGQPQHF. The CDR3 DNA is TGTGCCAGTACCCCCCTCTCAGGGTCGGGTCAGCCCCAGCATTTT.

This clonotype was seen at least ten times. The CDR3 region has the DNA TGTGCCAGCACTACTAACAGCGACACTGAAGCTTTCTTT. It is translated as CASTTNSDTEAFF. The rearrangement joins TRBV3-1 to TRBJ1-1, with D unresolved. CDR3 length: 13 residues. V shed 7 bases and J shed 3 bases, with 12 bases lying between them. Germline-derived CDR1 and CDR2 are LGHDT and YNNKEL (reference sequence).

This clonotype was found a few times. The chain is built from TRBV19 and TRBJ1-4; D is ambiguous. V was trimmed by 4 bases and J by 4 bases, leaving 10 bases between them. The CDR3 contains 14 residues. Per germline, CDR1 LNHDA and CDR2 SQIVND (reference sequence). In nucleotides, the CDR3 is TGTGCCAGTAGTACTCGACGGGATAATGAAAAACTGTTTTTT. Its protein product is CASSTRRDNEKLFF.

The chain employs TRBV4-3 and TRBJ1-2; 8 bases are a match to TRBD1. Germline CDR1 reads LGHNA; CDR2 reads YSLEER. J lost 6 bases, V lost 0 bases, and 0 bases had no gene match. This CDR3 region has 13 residues. CDR3 protein: CASSQETGDGYTF. CDR3 bases: TGCGCCAGCAGCCAAGAGACAGGGGATGGCTACACCTTC.

This clonotype was seen at least ten times. CDR3 protein: CASSLEERLGEQYF. Written as DNA, the CDR3 is TGTGCCAGCAGCTTGGAAGAGCGTTTAGGCGAGCAGTACTTC. This chain joins TRBV11-3 and TRBJ2-7; D gene unclear. V dropped 3 bases and J dropped 6 bases, with 15 bases sitting between them. The CDR3 is 14 amino acids. CDR1 and CDR2 (germline): SGHNT, YENEEA.

There are a few counts of this clonotype. The chain is built from TRBV6-1 and TRBJ1-2; the D is unclear. In germline, CDR1 is MNHNS, CDR2 SASEGT. This CDR3 has 13 amino acids. With 5 bases removed from V and 4 bases from J, the gap between germline ends came to 11 bases. The CDR3 bases are TGTGCCAGCAGTCCCCGCCGAACCTATGGCTACACCTTC. The encoded protein is CASSPRRTYGYTF.

This clonotype has a handful of counts. This chain connects TRBV3-1 to TRBJ1-2, with TRBD1 as a possible D gene (5 bases). CDR1 is LGHDT, CDR2 YNNKEL, per germline (reference sequence). The CDR3 loop spans 16 amino acids. The V end lost 0 bases, the J end lost 2 bases, and 13 bases lay between the germline ends. Here the CDR3 DNA reads TGTGCCAGCAGCCAAGATCCCCAGGGCGCCAACTATGGCTACACCTTC. It encodes CASSQDPQGANYGYTF.

The table lists this clonotype with many counts. The V and J genes are TRBV12-3 or TRBV12-4 and TRBJ1-1; D gene ambiguous. Trimming left V 6 bases short and J 1 base short, with 6 bases between. The length of the CDR3 is 12 residues. Here the CDR3 reads CASRITNTEAFF. CDR3 sequence (DNA): TGTGCCAGCAGGATCACGAACACTGAAGCTTTCTTT.